The rows below give T cell receptor beta chains drawn from one sample of a study of blood T cell repertoires in COVID-19. Generated by immunoSEQ multiplex PCR, the TCRdb table keeps only in-frame clones and is missing some. The sample includes about 160,000 clones, about 81% of them seen just once. The sequenced sample was peripheral blood. Receptors originate from a man in his 60s with active or convalescent COVID-19. CDR3s include the opening cysteine and the closing phenylalanine or tryptophan.

j_gene,v_gene,CDR3aa
TRBJ1-4,TRBV28,CASSPEDRAKIANEKLFF
TRBJ1-3,TRBV19,CASSIRQFFSGNTIYF
TRBJ2-3,TRBV2,CASSDYDLATQYF
TRBJ2-3,TRBV29-1,CSGLAGRLTDTQYF
TRBJ1-5,TRBV6-5,CASSPQGAHQPQHF
TRBJ2-2,TRBV6-1,CASSYSSPGELFF
TRBJ1-2,TRBV5-5,CASSQDSNYGYTF
TRBJ1-5,TRBV15,CATGMGQLNQPQHF
TRBJ2-6,TRBV11-2,CASRYSGANVLTF
TRBJ1-4,TRBV4-1,CASSQEAGRREKLFF
TRBJ2-3,TRBV5-5,CASSLASGTHTDTQYF
TRBJ2-7,TRBV19,CASRWDTSSYEQYF
TRBJ2-5,TRBV2,CASSDRARGAETQYF
TRBJ2-7,TRBV5-1,CASSLDGASEQYF
TRBJ2-7,TRBV4-1,CASSQVFVGGPYEQYF
TRBJ2-5,TRBV6-5,CASTAGGRETQYF